The clone carrying this T cell receptor (beta chain) was seen more than once but under ten times. CDR1 is SNHLY and CDR2 is FYNNEI in the germline V gene. Trimming stripped 3 bases from V and 0 bases from J, with 6 bases between. The CDR3 extends over 13 amino acids. These data are taken from a study of blood T cell repertoires in COVID-19. At the level of the study: Both acute and convalescent COVID-19 samples were obtained from the United States, Italy and Spain.

Original methodology: Reference gene primers were amplified, and this amplification served to estimate nucleated cell counts. The method was immunoSEQ multiplex PCR; TCRdb's version includes in-frame clones alone and lacks a portion of them. That table supplies the V and J calls and clone size; D and trimming were determined from the DNA. This table has about 320,000 clones, approximately 85% appearing once. The sequence was obtained from a human donor in a cohort sampled during active COVID-19. This rearrangement joins TRBV2 to TRBJ2-7; D not certain. Specimen: peripheral blood. In DNA, the CDR3 is TGTGCCAGCAGTGACACGAGCTCCTACGAGCAGTACTTC. Its translation: CASSDTSSYEQYF.